This T cell receptor beta chain was documented in a study of cytomegalovirus exposure and HLA in healthy donors. Findings and caveats of the study: Beyond CMV serostatus, there was no information to go on about immune exposure. Common viral pathogens seemed, in a later analysis, to connect with several of the most significant clusters. Presence/absence analysis assumed near-uniform sequencing depth across donors.

Details on this clone: The antigen is unknown.

13 Jbeta primers and 60 Vbeta primers were used for the PCR. The assay was immunoSEQ multiplex PCR, and TCRdb's table has in-frame clones only and misses some. The table shows fewer than 200,000 clones, with about 90% occurring only once. The material sequenced was PBMCs. The sequence derives from a girl in the first two years of life in good health and CMV-seronegative.

The CDR3 loop is CASKGLAGGRQETQYF. The DNA of the CDR3 is TGTGCCAGCAAGGGACTAGCGGGGGGGCGTCAAGAGACCCAGTACTTC. The V call is TRBV2, the J call TRBJ2-5, with TRBD2 matching 16 bases. This CDR3 has 16 residues. With 7 bases clipped from V and 2 bases from J, the junction kept 4 bases outside the gene matches. Germline V gives CDR1 SNHLY, CDR2 FYNNEI.